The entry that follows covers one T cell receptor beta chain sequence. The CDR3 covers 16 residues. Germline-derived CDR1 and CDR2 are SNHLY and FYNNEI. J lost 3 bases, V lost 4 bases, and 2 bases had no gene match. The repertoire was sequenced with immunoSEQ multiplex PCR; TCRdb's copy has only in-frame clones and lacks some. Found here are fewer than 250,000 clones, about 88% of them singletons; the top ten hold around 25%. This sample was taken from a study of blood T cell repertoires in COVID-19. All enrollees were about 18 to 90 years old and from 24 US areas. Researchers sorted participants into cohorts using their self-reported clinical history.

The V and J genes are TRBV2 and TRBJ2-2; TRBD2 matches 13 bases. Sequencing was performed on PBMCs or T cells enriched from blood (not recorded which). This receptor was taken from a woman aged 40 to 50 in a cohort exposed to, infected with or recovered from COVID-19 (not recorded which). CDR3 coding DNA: TGTGCCAGCAGTGGCACTAGCGGGAGGGACACCGGGGAGCTGTTTTTT. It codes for CASSGTSGRDTGELFF. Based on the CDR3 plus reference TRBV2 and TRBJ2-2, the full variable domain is EPEVTQTPSHQVTQMGQEVILRCVPISNHLYFYWYRQILGQKVEFLVSFYNNEISEKSEIFDDQFSVERPDGSNFTLKIRSTKLEDSAMYFCASSGTSGRDTGELFFGEGSRLTVL.